This T cell receptor beta chain was observed in a study of Ad26.COV2.S vaccination and SARS-CoV-2 variants. Clones were sequenced by immunoSEQ multiplex PCR, and TCRdb holds only the in-frame ones, with some missing. This repertoire shows 350,000 to 450,000 clones, 83% found once; its top ten account for nearly 7.5%. This CDR3 contains 18 residues. Germline loops: CDR1 SNHLY, CDR2 FYNNEI. Trimming removed 2 bases from V and 5 bases from J; junction bases left unmatched: 15. Treatment noted: roughly 18 received Ad26.COV2.S at low or high dose, single or two shots; roughly 5 received placebo; per-sample allocation not given. Sampling happened 63 days after the first vaccine or placebo injection.

J is TRBJ2-7 and V is TRBV2; 10 positions agree with TRBD2. Sequences were derived from peripheral blood, sampled in a trial of Ad26.COV2.S vaccine versus placebo. This TCR came from a person aged 18-60 years who received the Ad26.COV2.S COVID-19 vaccine or a placebo. CDR3 residues: CASSELLAGAGFRDEQYF. CDR3 DNA: TGTGCCAGCAGTGAATTGCTAGCGGGAGCAGGTTTCAGGGACGAGCAGTACTTC.